The table lists the clone carrying this T cell receptor beta chain with a count of one. Its target is unknown. These data are taken from a study of shared clonotypes between healthy human individuals. Overall study results and limits: Naive subsets generally had larger estimated richness than memory subsets. For naive CD4 cells, approximately 4.8% of clonotypes were shared across several donors. A reduction in generation probabilities was seen for non-shared clonotypes relative to those shared by all four donors.

The test was conducted at deep level. Libraries were prepared by immunoSEQ multiplex PCR; TCRdb keeps only in-frame clonotypes and omits some of them. The sample lists 2 million to 2.5 million clones, almost 96% occurring once. V was cut by 3 bases and J by 8 bases, with 14 bases left in between. This CDR3 is built from 14 residues. Germline V gene lookup returns CDR1 SGHDT and CDR2 YYEEEE. This chain connects TRBV5-6 to TRBJ1-4; D not resolved. The receptor was isolated from a young man in good health. The sequencing sample was made of naive CD4+ T cells sorted from blood. As to subset: CD45RA+ positively selected. This chain's CDR3 is CASSSTRRGEKLFF. DNA of the CDR3: TGTGCCAGCAGCTCCACCCGGCGAGGGGAAAAACTGTTTTTT.